The rows below give T cell receptor beta chains drawn from one sample of a study of cytotoxic CD8 clonotypes in ibrutinib-treated CLL. Clones were sequenced by immunoSEQ multiplex PCR, and TCRdb holds only the in-frame ones, with some missing. The data contain fewer than 300,000 clones, 70% to 80% of them singletons. The sequenced sample was PBMCs, obtained at disease progression, from a patient treated with ibrutinib. The source is a human donor with chronic lymphocytic leukemia. Both conserved end residues are part of each CDR3. D genes are given only for firm matches. Clone size is given for some rows only: seen once, a few or many times, or a class if the clone is expanded.

j_call v_call clone_size d_call cdr3_aa cdr3_nt
TRBJ2-1 TRBV28 - - CASSLGGSSYNEQFF TGTGCCAGCAGTTTAGGGGGGAGCTCCTACAATGAGCAGTTCTTC
TRBJ2-5 TRBV27 - TRBD2 CASSSVGLAGETQYF TGTGCCAGCAGTTCAGTAGGACTAGCTGGAGAGACCCAGTACTTC
TRBJ2-5 TRBV11-3 - - CASSLGLGGGTQYF TGTGCCAGCAGCTTAGGTTTGGGCGGCGGGACCCAGTACTTC
TRBJ1-3 TRBV19 - - CASSPISGGGNTIYF TGTGCCAGTAGCCCGATTTCGGGGGGCGGAAACACCATATATTTT
TRBJ2-3 TRBV10-3 few - CAIKGLGTDTQYF TGTGCCATCAAAGGTCTTGGCACAGATACGCAGTATTTT
TRBJ2-7 TRBV5-6 - - CASSPSVRVYSYEQYF TGTGCCAGCAGCCCATCGGTTCGGGTCTATTCCTACGAGCAGTACTTC
TRBJ2-7 TRBV27 few - CASSLYGQNYEQYF TGTGCCAGCAGTTTATACGGCCAAAACTACGAGCAGTACTTC
TRBJ1-5 TRBV18 - TRBD1 CASSGTVDQPQHF TGTGCCAGCTCCGGGACAGTAGATCAGCCCCAGCATTTT
TRBJ1-2 TRBV18 - - CASSPLGGADGYTF TGTGCCAGCTCACCCTTGGGGGGCGCCGATGGCTACACCTTC
TRBJ1-4 TRBV28 - - CASRLERGLGNEKLFF TGTGCCAGCAGATTGGAAAGGGGTCTCGGTAATGAAAAACTGTTTTTT
TRBJ2-7 TRBV7-9 - TRBD2 CASSLGRLARPSYEQYF TGTGCCAGCAGCTTAGGTAGACTAGCGAGACCTTCCTACGAGCAGTACTTC
TRBJ2-5 TRBV6-5 - TRBD2 CASSHWTSGDLETQYF TGTGCCAGCAGTCACTGGACTAGCGGGGATCTAGAGACCCAGTACTTC
TRBJ1-3 TRBV9 - - CASSPGNTIYF TGTGCCAGCAGCCCCGGAAACACCATATATTTT
TRBJ2-3 TRBV10-3 few - CAIRDLATPTDTQYF TGTGCCATCCGTGATCTAGCCACCCCCACAGATACGCAGTATTTT
TRBJ2-3 TRBV6-4 - - CASSDSIGTPGLDTQYF TGTGCCAGCAGTGACTCGATTGGTACTCCAGGACTAGATACGCAGTATTTT
TRBJ2-7 TRBV6-6 - - CASTSGPHEQYF TGTGCCAGCACGTCCGGGCCCCATGAGCAGTACTTC
TRBJ1-6 TRBV27 - TRBD1 CASSLQTGPNSPLHF TGTGCCAGCAGTTTACAGACAGGGCCAAATTCACCCCTCCACTTT
TRBJ2-1 TRBV28 few TRBD1 CASSLYGTGKYEQFF TGTGCCAGCAGTTTATACGGGACAGGGAAGTATGAGCAGTTCTTC
TRBJ2-7 TRBV28 once - CASSSNWTPPYEQYF TGTGCCAGCAGTTCGAATTGGACCCCGCCCTACGAGCAGTACTTC
TRBJ2-3 TRBV27 - - CASSLRELDTQYF TGTGCCAGCAGTTTACGGGAGTTAGATACGCAGTATTTT
TRBJ2-3 TRBV7-2 - - CASSLVGTAGATNTQYF TGTGCCAGCAGCTTAGTGGGGACGGCGGGCGCAACCAATACGCAGTATTTT
TRBJ2-7 TRBV13 - TRBD1 CASRTRGGHEQYF TGTGCCAGCCGGACGAGAGGGGGCCACGAGCAGTACTTC
TRBJ2-5 TRBV4-1 - TRBD2 CASSQAAGKETQYF TGCGCCAGCAGCCAAGCAGCGGGAAAAGAGACCCAGTACTTC
TRBJ2-7 TRBV28 - TRBD2 CASSLTSGSYEQYF TGTGCCAGCAGTTTGACTAGCGGGAGTTACGAGCAGTACTTC
TRBJ2-5 TRBV9 - TRBD1 CASSATGVEETQYF TGTGCCAGCAGCGCAACAGGGGTTGAGGAGACCCAGTACTTC
TRBJ2-3 TRBV6-4 - - CASSLGGGHTDTQYF TGTGCCAGCAGTCTCGGCGGAGGGCACACAGATACGCAGTATTTT
TRBJ2-3 TRBV18 - - CASSPLRTDTQYF TGTGCCAGCTCACCACTTCGCACAGATACGCAGTATTTT
TRBJ2-7 TRBV10-3 - - CAISESTGRSYEQYF TGTGCCATCAGTGAGTCTACAGGGCGATCCTACGAGCAGTACTTC
TRBJ2-5 TRBV5-1 - - CASSRTPAQETQYF TGCGCCAGCAGCCGTACACCCGCTCAAGAGACCCAGTACTTC
TRBJ2-5 TRBV10-3 few - CAIRGSGPQETQYF TGTGCCATCAGGGGTAGCGGACCCCAAGAGACCCAGTACTTC
TRBJ1-2 TRBV7-6 few TRBD1 CASSFDLKTGNYGYTF TGTGCCAGCAGCTTTGACCTAAAGACAGGGAACTATGGCTACACCTTC
TRBJ2-7 TRBV5-1 - - CASSSEYHDEQYF TGCGCCAGCAGTTCCGAGTACCACGACGAGCAGTACTTC
TRBJ2-7 TRBV4-1 - - CASSPRDTEPYEQYF TGCGCCAGCAGCCCCCGGGACACCGAACCCTACGAGCAGTACTTC
TRBJ2-3 TRBV23-1 - - CASSLTSGPQGTDTQYF TGCGCCAGCAGCCTCACCTCGGGGCCTCAGGGCACAGATACGCAGTATTTT
TRBJ1-3 TRBV5-8 - - CASSRAAGLLGNTIYF TGTGCCAGCAGCAGGGCAGCGGGGCTCCTTGGAAACACCATATATTTT
TRBJ2-7 TRBV7-2 - - CASSLAPTAYYEQYF TGTGCCAGCAGCTTAGCCCCCACAGCCTACTACGAGCAGTACTTC
TRBJ2-7 TRBV5-1 once - CASSLSPGLYEQYF TGCGCCAGCAGCTTGAGTCCAGGACTCTACGAGCAGTACTTC
TRBJ2-3 TRBV5-1 - - CASSLHSGVFGGTQTSTDTQYF TGCGCCAGCAGCTTGCACTCGGGAGTATTCGGAGGGACCCAAACTAGCACAGATACGCAGTATTTT
TRBJ1-1 TRBV19 - TRBD1 CASSPDRELGTEAFF TGTGCCAGTAGTCCCGACAGGGAACTTGGCACTGAAGCTTTCTTT
TRBJ2-7 TRBV21-1 - - CASGGGGDSYEQYF TGTGCCAGCGGGGGAGGTGGGGACTCCTACGAGCAGTACTTC
TRBJ1-2 TRBV2 - - CASSAVARDGYYGYTF TGTGCCAGCAGTGCCGTGGCCAGGGACGGTTACTATGGCTACACCTTC
TRBJ2-3 TRBV9 few TRBD2 CASSVEGRETDTQYF TGTGCCAGCAGCGTAGAAGGGCGGGAGACAGATACGCAGTATTTT